The clone carrying this T cell receptor (beta chain) was seen a few times. This sample was taken from a study of T-cell memory formation after mild COVID-19. The CDR3 runs 15 residues. Unmatched junction bases numbered 6, after V lost 4 bases and J lost 3 bases. Germline CDR1 and CDR2: SGHDT and YYEEEE. TCRdb re-called the 5' RACE reads with MiXCR, one entry per CDR3 protein. The sample records 150,000 to 200,000 distinct CDR3 sequences, 20% to 25% being singletons. The receptor was isolated from an adult woman who had mild COVID-19 (a few samples of this study predate the infection). Cell type and time point are not known. The sequencing input was PBMCs or a T cell subset sorted from them (not recorded which). The chain is built from TRBV5-6 and TRBJ2-1, with TRBD2 identical over 8 bases. The CDR3 is CASSPGLAIYNEQFF. For the CDR3, the DNA is TGTGCCAGCAGCCCCGGACTAGCCATCTACAATGAGCAGTTCTTC. Looking up the rest from reference TRBV5-6 and TRBJ2-1 gives the full variable domain: DAGVTQSPTHLIKTRGQQVTLRCSPKSGHDTVSWYQQALGQGPQFIFQYYEEEERQRGNFPDRFSGHQFPNYSSELNVNALLLGDSALYLCASSPGLAIYNEQFFGPGTRLTVL.